One sample yielded the 5 T cell receptor beta chains listed below, sequenced in a study of T-cell memory formation after mild COVID-19. One entry per CDR3 protein, called by TCRdb with MiXCR from the 5' RACE reads. The table lists about 49,000 distinct CDR3 sequences, roughly 7% of them singletons. Sequencing was carried out using PBMCs or a T cell subset sorted from them (not recorded which). Every receptor here comes from a man aged 18 to 35 who had mild COVID-19 (a few samples of this study predate the infection). Cell type and time point are not known.

Only a few counts were recorded for this clonotype. The chain recombines TRBV4-2 with TRBJ1-4; 9 positions match TRBD1. This CDR3 has 15 residues. Trimming removed 3 bases from V and 4 bases from J; junction bases left unmatched: 3. Per germline, CDR1 LGHNA and CDR2 YNFKEQ. The CDR3 sequence is CASSQEGQGNEKLFF. DNA of the CDR3: TGTGCCAGCAGCCAGGAGGGACAGGGTAATGAAAAACTGTTTTTT.

In its sample, this clonotype was seen many times. The J gene is TRBJ2-3, the V gene TRBV4-3; tentative D call: TRBD1 (6 bases). The V gene's germline CDR1 is LGHNA and CDR2 YSLEER. The CDR3 covers 18 residues. V lost 2 bases to trimming and J lost 7 bases, with 25 bases between them. The CDR3 DNA is TGCGCCAGCAGCCAATACGCTGGCAGGGGATCCCCCACCAATACGCAGTATTTT. This encodes CASSQYAGRGSPTNTQYF.

This chain uses TRBV5-1 with TRBJ2-4, with D unresolved. CDR1 is SGHRS, CDR2 YFSETQ, per germline. This CDR3 is built from 13 residues. The ends were cut back, 2 bases at V and 5 bases at J, with 8 bases in the middle. The CDR3 DNA reads as TGCGCCAGCAGCTTAGGGCAGCAAAACATTCAGTACTTC. Protein sequence: CASSLGQQNIQYF.

In its sample, this clonotype was seen many times. The chain recombines TRBV5-5 with TRBJ2-1, with 14 bases identical to TRBD2. J lost 10 bases, V lost 4 bases, and 7 bases had no gene match. The CDR3 covers 15 residues. The V gene's germline CDR1 is SGHKS and CDR2 YYEKEE (reference sequence). The CDR3 spells CASSGTGTSGGEQFF. DNA of the CDR3: TGTGCCAGCAGCGGTACCGGGACTAGCGGGGGAGAGCAGTTCTTC.

The chain is built from TRBV9 and TRBJ1-6; the D gene is possibly TRBD1 (6 bases). CDR3 length: 14 amino acids. The germline CDR1 and CDR2 sequences are SGDLS and YYNGEE. The ends were cut back, 4 bases at V and 5 bases at J, with 10 bases in the middle. CDR3 coding DNA: TGTGCCAGCAGCCCTCAGGGGAATAATTCACCCCTCCACTTT. Protein product: CASSPQGNNSPLHF. The entire variable domain, with the rest obtained from reference TRBV9 and TRBJ1-6, is as follows: DSGVTQTPKHLITATGQRVTLRCSPRSGDLSVYWYQQSLDQGLQFLIQYYNGEERAKGNILERFSAQQFPDLHSELNLSSLELGDSALYFCASSPQGNNSPLHFGNGTRLTVT.